This TCR beta chain emerged from a study of chemoradiotherapy in HPV16-positive cancers. As for the study in general: Candidate HPV-specific clones and shared TCR motifs came from two HPV16-positive patients.

Of note for this clone: The antigen is unknown.

The repertoire was sequenced with immunoSEQ multiplex PCR; TCRdb's copy has only in-frame clones and lacks some. The sample lists approximately 470 clones, around nine tenths occurring once. Regarding the study as a whole: Better recurrence-free survival went with HPV-responsive T-cell expansion in HPV16-positive patients.

The TCR sequence derives from a human donor with HPV-associated anogenital cancer. Sequencing was performed on tumor tissue, taken from a patient who underwent chemoradiotherapy.

CDR3 in amino acids: CASSITGQAYYGYTF. The CDR3 DNA reads as TGTGCCAGCAGCATTACGGGACAGGCCTATTATGGCTACACCTTC. The rearrangement links TRBV11-2 to TRBJ1-2; 8 bases match TRBD1. CDR1 is SGHAT and CDR2 is FQNNGV in the germline V gene. This CDR3 comprises 15 residues. J lost 5 bases, V lost 5 bases, and 10 bases had no gene match. The whole variable domain, remainder taken from reference TRBV11-2 and TRBJ1-2, is EAGVAQSPRYKIIEKRQSVAFWCNPISGHATLYWYQQILGQGPKLLIQFQNNGVVDDSQLPKDRFSAERLKGVDSTLKIQPAKLEDSAVYLCASSITGQAYYGYTFGSGTRLTVV.